These T cell receptor beta chains were read from a single sample in a study of radiotherapy plus CTLA-4 blockade in lung cancer. Assay: immunoSEQ multiplex PCR; the TCRdb copy retains only in-frame clones and omits some. The data contain roughly 120,000 clones, roughly 77% of them singletons. This material consisted of peripheral blood, taken from a patient treated with radiotherapy plus ipilimumab. The receptors come from a human donor with non-small cell lung cancer that progressed on radiotherapy plus ipilimumab. Some clones in this sample may be carry-over from other donors' samples. Each CDR3 is given with its conserved first and last residue. A D gene is named only where the DNA matches it firmly. Size is stated for part of the rows, as once, few or many counts, or as a class when the clone is expanded.

NA,TRBD1,TRBV4-3,TRBJ1-4,CASSFRPGQLATNEKLFF,TGCGCCAGCAGCTTCAGGCCGGGACAGCTTGCAACTAATGAAAAACTGTTTTTT
NA,TRBD2,TRBV7-2,TRBJ2-5,CASISSSGGAVKETQYF,TGTGCCAGCATTTCTTCTAGCGGGGGGGCCGTGAAAGAGACCCAGTACTTC
once,NA,TRBV19,TRBJ1-2,CASSITGRNYGYTF,TGTGCCAGTAGTATAACAGGGAGGAACTATGGCTACACCTTC
NA,NA,TRBV6-6,TRBJ1-1,CASSYLNLNTEAFF,TGTGCCAGCAGTTACCTAAATTTGAACACTGAAGCTTTCTTT
NA,NA,TRBV5-4,TRBJ1-2,CASSLARDVIGYTF,TGTGCCAGCAGCTTGGCCCGGGACGTAATAGGCTACACCTTC
NA,NA,TRBV4-3,TRBJ2-5,CASSQRGMEVGETQYF,TGCGCCAGCAGCCAACGGGGAATGGAGGTGGGGGAGACCCAGTACTTC
NA,TRBD1,TRBV6-5,TRBJ2-7,CASSYSAGGSEGQYF,TGTGCCAGCAGTTACTCGGCAGGGGGCTCGGAAGGGCAGTACTTC
NA,NA,TRBV30,TRBJ2-3,CAWSPPPSLDTQYF,TGTGCCTGGAGTCCCCCTCCCTCCCTGGATACGCAGTATTTT
few,TRBD1,TRBV5-8,TRBJ2-7,CASSSTGGVDEQYF,TGTGCCAGCAGCTCAACAGGGGGCGTCGACGAGCAGTACTTC
few,NA,TRBV5-4,TRBJ1-4,CASSFDRGVEKLFF,TGTGCCAGCAGCTTTGACAGAGGGGTTGAAAAACTGTTTTTT
NA,NA,TRBV11-3,TRBJ2-7,CASSRNPNEQYF,TGTGCCAGCAGCCGGAACCCAAACGAGCAGTACTTC
few,NA,TRBV5-4,TRBJ2-5,CASSLPPRETQYF,TGTGCCAGCAGCCTCCCCCCGAGGGAGACCCAGTACTTC
NA,NA,TRBV10-3,TRBJ1-2,CAITEAWGTYGYTF,TGTGCCATCACAGAGGCCTGGGGGACCTATGGCTACACCTTC
NA,NA,TRBV6-1,TRBJ1-6,CASGSSIAGNSPLHF,TGTGCCAGCGGGTCGTCGATAGCCGGCAATTCACCCCTCCACTTT
NA,TRBD1,TRBV4-3,TRBJ2-7,CASSHRTGGEQYF,TGCGCCAGCAGCCACCGGACAGGGGGCGAGCAGTACTTC
NA,NA,TRBV6-5,TRBJ2-3,CASSYSALGGADTQYF,TGTGCCAGCAGTTACTCGGCTTTGGGGGGGGCGGATACGCAGTATTTT
NA,NA,TRBV7-8,TRBJ2-7,CASSLEGVGLSYEQYF,TGTGCCAGCAGCTTAGAGGGGGTCGGTCTATCCTACGAGCAGTACTTC
NA,NA,TRBV6-1,TRBJ1-3,CASSEGHQGNTIYF,TGTGCCAGCAGTGAAGGGCATCAAGGAAACACCATATATTTT
NA,NA,TRBV18,TRBJ2-2,CASSPWGENTGELFF,TGTGCCAGCTCACCATGGGGGGAGAACACCGGGGAGCTGTTTTTT
NA,TRBD1,TRBV18,TRBJ1-5,CASSPGTGDSNQPQHF,TGTGCCAGCTCACCAGGGACAGGTGATAGCAATCAGCCCCAGCATTTT
NA,NA,TRBV11-2,TRBJ1-6,CASTPGAMYSPLHF,TGTGCCAGCACCCCGGGAGCAATGTATTCACCCCTCCACTTT
NA,TRBD1,TRBV7-9,TRBJ2-3,CASSLVVGDRVPDTQYF,TGTGCCAGCAGCTTAGTAGTGGGGGACAGGGTTCCAGATACGCAGTATTTT
NA,NA,TRBV25-1,TRBJ1-6,CASSAGTRRSYNSPLHF,TGTGCCAGCAGTGCGGGGACGAGACGGTCTTATAATTCACCCCTCCACTTT